The 9 T cell receptor beta chains given below trace back to one sample, sequenced in a study of T cells after yellow fever vaccination. TCRdb re-derived calls from the 5' RACE reads in MiXCR, one entry per CDR3 protein. The sample shows approximately 250,000 distinct CDR3 sequences, roughly 5% of them seen only once. The sequencing used CD4+ T cells sorted from PBMCs, collected on the day of the yellow fever booster vaccination. The source is a man aged 18 to 30 who received the YFV17D yellow fever vaccine.

This clonotype has ten or more counts. This sequence joins TRBV5-6 and TRBJ2-1; D not certain. Trimming stripped 4 bases from V and 8 bases from J, with 10 bases between. The CDR3 sequence is 12 residues long. Per germline, CDR1 SGHDT and CDR2 YYEEEE. The CDR3 reads CASSRDFYEQFF. CDR3 nucleotide sequence: TGTGCCAGCAGCCGAGACTTCTATGAGCAGTTCTTC.

This clonotype was found a few times. The gene calls are TRBV29-1 and TRBJ1-5; possible D gene TRBD1, 6 bases. Germline values: CDR1 SQVTM, CDR2 ANQGSEA. V was trimmed by 4 bases and J by 5 bases, leaving 12 bases between them. This CDR3 region has 13 residues. Here the CDR3 DNA reads TGCAGCGTTGCCGTGGGGGCAGATCAGCCCCAGCATTTT. Its protein product is CSVAVGADQPQHF.

This clonotype showed up just a few times. The chain links TRBV7-2 to TRBJ1-2; 8 positions match TRBD1. CDR1 and CDR2 from the germline V gene are SGHTA and FQGNSA. Trimming removed 3 bases from V and 4 bases from J; junction bases left unmatched: 7. This CDR3 has 15 residues. The CDR3, as DNA: TGTGCCAGCAGCTTGGCTGGACAGGGAGTCTATGGCTACACCTTC. This encodes CASSLAGQGVYGYTF.

In this sample, this clonotype turned up many times. J is TRBJ2-3 and V is TRBV29-1; TRBD1 is a possible D gene (7 bases). Germline CDR1 SQVTM, CDR2 ANQGSEA. Deletions cut 3 bases from V and 0 bases from J, with 19 bases between. This CDR3 region has 17 residues. The CDR3 is CSVDGGGQSASTDTQYF. As DNA, the CDR3 is TGCAGCGTTGACGGAGGGGGCCAAAGTGCTAGCACAGATACGCAGTATTTT.

This clonotype turned up a few times. V and J are TRBV19 and TRBJ1-4, with unresolved D. CDR3 length: 15 amino acids. V dropped 3 bases and J dropped 0 bases, with 8 bases sitting between them. Germline CDR1 LNHDA, CDR2 SQIVND (reference sequence). This CDR3 is CASSISVATNEKLFF. As DNA, the CDR3 is TGTGCCAGTAGTATCTCAGTCGCAACTAATGAAAAACTGTTTTTT.

The CDR3 region has the DNA TGTGCCAGCAGCTCAGTGACGGTGAGCTCCTACAATGAGCAGTTCTTC. Translation gives CASSSVTVSSYNEQFF. V usage is TRBV7-9 and J usage is TRBJ2-1; D uncertain. Germline values: CDR1 SEHNR, CDR2 FQNEAQ (reference sequence). CDR3 length: 16 amino acids. Trimming cost V 4 bases and J 0 bases, with 13 bases left between them.

In its sample, this clonotype was seen a few times. The rearrangement uses TRBV6-5 and TRBJ2-1, with a possible D match to TRBD1 (5 bases). The germline V gene has CDR1 MNHEY and CDR2 SVGAGI. V lost 5 bases, J lost 5 bases, and 13 bases lay in between. The length of the CDR3 is 14 residues. CDR3 DNA sequence: TGTGCCAGCAGTACAGGCTGGGGCAACAATGAGCAGTTCTTC. It yields the protein CASSTGWGNNEQFF.

The V call is TRBV5-4, the J call TRBJ2-1; no clear D gene. With 0 bases removed from V and 0 bases from J, the gap between germline ends came to 4 bases. The germline V gene has CDR1 SGHNT and CDR2 YYREEE (reference sequence). This CDR3 is 14 amino acids long. As DNA, the CDR3 is TGTGCCAGCAGCTTGGGGGTCTCCTACAATGAGCAGTTCTTC. Translating gives CASSLGVSYNEQFF.

This clonotype was observed a few times. The chain carries TRBV18 and TRBJ1-2; D gene unclear. The CDR3 is 17 residues long. V was shortened by 0 bases and J by 5 bases, with 19 bases between the two germline ends. Per the germline V gene, CDR1 is KGHSH and CDR2 is LQKENI. CDR3 protein: CASSPPLLQEFIYGYTF. CDR3 DNA: TGTGCCAGCTCACCACCGCTTTTGCAGGAGTTCATTTATGGCTACACCTTC.